A single sample gave rise to the 20 T cell receptor beta chains below, sequenced in a study of post-analysis software for immune sequencing data. Overall study findings and caveats: Included in a set of about five TRBV segments more frequent in patients than controls were TRBV5-6, TRBV5-1 and TRBV20-1.

Their antigens are not known. Every TCR beta cDNA library bore unique molecular identifiers. MiXCR, applied by TCRdb to the PCR reads, yields one record per CDR3 protein. The top ten clones hold about 12% of a sample with a few hundred thousand distinct CDR3 sequences, over 35% of them seen once. The sequencing sample was made of blood. These receptors originate from a girl between 5 and 17 years old with multiple sclerosis.

In its sample, this clonotype was seen a few times. This chain connects TRBV4-1 to TRBJ1-1, with TRBD1 matching 12 bases. The CDR3 is made up of 19 amino acids. Germline loops: CDR1 MGHRA, CDR2 YSYEKL. After removal of 4 bases from V and 3 bases from J, the junction contained 15 bases not matched to a gene. The CDR3 nucleotides read TGCGCCAGCAGCCCCACTCCCCGGGACAGGGGGCGCATGGACACTGAAGCTTTCTTT. This sequence encodes CASSPTPRDRGRMDTEAFF.

This clonotype has a handful of counts. The chain recombines TRBV10-3 with TRBJ2-1, with D possibly being TRBD2 (5 bases). The CDR3 sequence is 15 residues long. Germline CDR1 reads ENHRY; CDR2 reads SYGVKD. V was clipped by 6 bases and J by 6 bases, with 18 bases between them. CDR3 loop: CAISQASLGFNEQFF. The CDR3 DNA is TGTGCCATCAGCCAGGCTAGCTTGGGTTTCAATGAGCAGTTCTTC.

On this clonotype itself: A junction end diverges from the germline sequence, so it may reflect a read error. The gene calls are TRBV14 and TRBJ1-2, with D uncertain. The germline V gene has CDR1 SGHDN and CDR2 FVKESK. CDR3 length equals 14 residues. CDR3 nucleotide sequence: TGTGCCAGCAGTCAAATCGGGGAAGACTATGGCTTCACCTTC. This codes for CASSQIGEDYGFTF. Using reference TRBV14 and TRBJ1-2 for the parts outside the CDR3, the full variable domain is EAGVTQFPSHSVIEKGQTVTLRCDPISGHDNLYWYRRVMGKEIKFLLHFVKESKQDESGMPNNRFLAERTGGTYSTLKVQPAELEDSGVYFCASSQIGEDYGFTFGSGTRLTVV.

This clonotype turned up a few times. This chain joins TRBV5-6 and TRBJ2-7; D is possibly TRBD2 (6 bases). The ends were cut back, 3 bases at V and 0 bases at J, with 16 bases in the middle. Germline lookup yields CDR1 SGHDT and CDR2 YYEEEE. This CDR3 is built from 16 residues. CDR3 nucleotides: TGTGCCAGCAGCTACTCCTCTAGCGTAAGCTCCTACGAGCAGTACTTC. It encodes CASSYSSSVSSYEQYF.

This chain uses TRBV4-3 with TRBJ2-1, with D hard to call. Germline lookup yields CDR1 LGHNA and CDR2 YSLEER. The V and J ends lost 0 bases and 4 bases respectively, with 10 bases between them. The CDR3 consists of 15 residues. The CDR3: CASSQDSPVYNEQFF. For the CDR3, the DNA is TGCGCCAGCAGCCAAGATAGCCCGGTTTACAATGAGCAGTTCTTC.

This clonotype was detected only a few times. The chain combines TRBV7-6 with TRBJ2-1; 10 positions agree with TRBD2. Germline CDR1 and CDR2: SGHVS and FNYEAQ. Unmatched junction bases numbered 10, after V lost 5 bases and J lost 9 bases. This CDR3 spans 15 amino acids. The CDR3 is CASSPGGTSAVEQFF. The DNA for the CDR3 is TGTGCCAGCAGCCCAGGAGGGACTAGCGCTGTTGAGCAGTTCTTC. Drawing the rest from reference TRBV7-6 and TRBJ2-1, the complete variable domain is GAGVSQSPRYKVTKRGQDVALRCDPISGHVSLYWYRQALGQGPEFLTYFNYEAQQDKSGLPNDRFSAERPEGSISTLTIQRTEQRDSAMYRCASSPGGTSAVEQFFGPGTRLTVL.

The J gene is TRBJ2-7, the V gene TRBV11-1; the match to TRBD1 covers 8 bases. The CDR3 has 16 amino acids. The J segment lost 3 bases and the V segment lost 5 bases, leaving 12 bases of the junction unmatched. CDR1 is SGHAT and CDR2 is FQDESV in the germline V gene (reference sequence). CDR3 bases: TGTGCCAGCAGCCTGAGGTGGACGGACAGGGACTACGAGCAGTACTTC. The encoded protein is CASSLRWTDRDYEQYF.

Points on this clonotype: At one of its ends the junction is not consistent with the germline gene, which may arise from a read error. This chain uses TRBV5-1 with TRBJ2-5; D is uncertain. CDR1 is SGHRS, CDR2 YFSETQ, per germline. This CDR3 is built from 13 residues. The DNA for the CDR3 is TGCGCCAGCGGCTTTACAGCCCAAGAGACCCAGTACTTC. Protein: CASGFTAQETQYF. Together with reference TRBV5-1 and TRBJ2-5, the CDR3 gives the full variable domain: KAGVTQTPRYLIKTRGQQVTLSCSPISGHRSVSWYQQTPGQGLQFLFEYFSETQRNKGNFPGRFSGRQFSNSRSEMNVSTLELGDSALYLCASGFTAQETQYFGPGTRLLVL.

This clonotype was picked up a small number of times. The chain is built from TRBV4-1 and TRBJ2-1; 9 bases line up with TRBD2. V lost 0 bases, J lost 6 bases, and 12 bases stayed unmatched. The CDR3 runs to 18 residues. Germline CDR1 reads MGHRA; CDR2 reads YSYEKL. CDR3 sequence (DNA): TGCGCCAGCAGCCAAGATGTGCTAGCGGGAAACCGAGCCAATGAGCAGTTCTTC. It codes for CASSQDVLAGNRANEQFF.

The rearrangement links TRBV12-3 or TRBV12-4 to TRBJ2-7, with a tentative D call TRBD2 (5 bases). V was pared by 8 bases and J by 0 bases, with 14 bases between. The CDR3 contains 14 residues. For the CDR3, the DNA is TGTGCCAGCCTACCGACGGGGAACTCCTACGAGCAGTACTTC. This translates into CASLPTGNSYEQYF.

J is TRBJ2-4 and V is TRBV10-1; 11 bases are a match to TRBD1. The end of the DNA aligns better with TRBJ2-7, so the J call may be wrong. Germline V gene data show CDR1 as WNHNN and CDR2 as SYGVQD (reference sequence). CDR3 length: 15 residues. The CDR3 region has the DNA TGCGCCAGCAGTGAAGGTGGACAGGGGGCTTACGAGCAGTACTTC. Translated, it gives CASSEGGQGAYEQYF.

V usage is TRBV15 and J usage is TRBJ2-1, with D perhaps matching TRBD2 (6 bases). Between the trimmed V and J ends, which lost 1 base and 6 bases, there was a span of 13 bases. This CDR3 has 15 amino acids. CDR1 is LNHNV, CDR2 YYDKDF, per germline (reference sequence). Written as DNA, the CDR3 is TGTGCCACCAGCAGAGCCCGAAGGAGGGCCAATGAGCAGTTCTTC. It encodes CATSRARRRANEQFF.

Only one count was recorded for this clonotype. A much larger clonotype is one base distant, so this may be a read error. J is TRBJ1-1 and V is TRBV18; D call uncertain. This CDR3 comprises 12 residues. CDR1 and CDR2 from the germline V gene are KGHSH and LQKENI. The CDR3 DNA is TGTGTCAGCTCCCTCGGAAACACTGAAGCTTTCTTT. This encodes CVSSLGNTEAFF.

This clonotype has just a few counts. CDR3 coding DNA: TGTGCCATCAGTGAGTCCGCATCGACAGCCTACGAGCAGTACTTC. Residues: CAISESASTAYEQYF. The chain combines TRBV10-3 with TRBJ2-7, with D possibly being TRBD1 (5 bases). V was clipped by 0 bases and J by 2 bases, with 11 bases between them. CDR3 length equals 15 residues. Looked up from germline, CDR1 is ENHRY and CDR2 is SYGVKD.

The chain carries TRBV20-1 and TRBJ1-2; D not certain. V was cut by 1 base and J by 4 bases, with 13 bases left in between. There are 14 residues in the CDR3. Germline V gene sequence: CDR1 DFQATT, CDR2 SNEGSKA (reference sequence). CDR3: CSARVEARTYGYTF. Here the CDR3 DNA reads TGCAGTGCTAGAGTCGAGGCCAGGACCTATGGCTACACCTTC.

This clonotype showed up just a few times. This chain links TRBV12-3 or TRBV12-4 with TRBJ2-1; 12 positions match TRBD2. Unmatched junction bases numbered 10, after V lost 2 bases and J lost 5 bases. CDR3 length: 18 residues. The CDR3 DNA reads TGTGCCAGCAGTTTACTAGCGGGAGGGCCTGGAGTCGACAATGAGCAGTTCTTC. Encoded protein: CASSLLAGGPGVDNEQFF.

This clonotype came up a few times. The CDR3 DNA reads TGCGCCAGCAGCTTGTCTCTAACCAATGAGCAGTTCTTC. This codes for CASSLSLTNEQFF. The chain uses TRBV5-1 and TRBJ2-1; D gene uncertain. The CDR3 has 13 amino acids. In germline, CDR1 is SGHRS, CDR2 YFSETQ. Trimming took 1 base from V and 6 from J, leaving 8 bases between them.

The V and J genes are TRBV7-3 and TRBJ2-1; 8 bases agree with TRBD2. This CDR3 region has 18 residues. V dropped 3 bases and J dropped 0; count of bases not matched to a gene: 10. CDR1 and CDR2 (germline): SGHTA, FQGTGA. CDR3 residues: CASSFGASGQSSYNEQFF. CDR3 nucleotides: TGTGCCAGCAGCTTCGGAGCTAGCGGGCAAAGCTCCTACAATGAGCAGTTCTTC.

This clonotype appeared a few times. The rearrangement uses TRBV4-1 and TRBJ1-2; 7 positions agree with TRBD1. Germline CDR1 is MGHRA and CDR2 is YSYEKL. The CDR3 length is 16 residues. Unmatched junction bases numbered 7, after V lost 3 bases and J lost 0 bases. The CDR3 here is CASSHPQGQPNYGYTF. CDR3 nucleotides: TGCGCCAGCAGCCACCCACAGGGGCAGCCTAACTATGGCTACACCTTC.

The V and J genes are TRBV5-1 and TRBJ2-7; 9 bases agree with TRBD2. The CDR3 length is 12 residues. The J segment lost 7 bases and the V segment lost 5 bases, leaving 4 bases of the junction unmatched. Germline values: CDR1 SGHRS, CDR2 YFSETQ. The CDR3 sequence: CASRDLAGEQYF. The CDR3 DNA is TGCGCCAGCAGAGATCTAGCGGGGGAGCAGTACTTC. The full variable domain, in which reference TRBV5-1 and TRBJ2-7 provide the parts outside the CDR3, is KAGVTQTPRYLIKTRGQQVTLSCSPISGHRSVSWYQQTPGQGLQFLFEYFSETQRNKGNFPGRFSGRQFSNSRSEMNVSTLELGDSALYLCASRDLAGEQYFGPGTRLTVT.